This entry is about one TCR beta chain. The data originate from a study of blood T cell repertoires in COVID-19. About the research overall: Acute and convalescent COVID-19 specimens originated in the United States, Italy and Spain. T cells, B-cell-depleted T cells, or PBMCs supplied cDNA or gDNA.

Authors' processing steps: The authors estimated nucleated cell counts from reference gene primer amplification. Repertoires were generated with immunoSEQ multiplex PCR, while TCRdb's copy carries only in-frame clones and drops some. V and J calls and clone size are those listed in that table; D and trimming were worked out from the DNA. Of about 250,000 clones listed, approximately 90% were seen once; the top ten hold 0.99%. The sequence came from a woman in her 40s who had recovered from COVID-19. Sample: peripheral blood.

The CDR3 bases are TGTGCCAGTAGTATCCCGGACAGTAACTATGGCTACACCTTC. It codes for CASSIPDSNYGYTF. The chain uses TRBV19 and TRBJ1-2; D possibly corresponds to TRBD1 (6 bases). V was pared by 3 bases and J by 1 base, with 9 bases between. The CDR3 extends over 14 amino acids. In germline, CDR1 is LNHDA, CDR2 SQIVND (reference sequence).